The sequence of this T cell receptor (beta chain) was determined in a study of blood T cell repertoires in COVID-19. In germline, CDR1 is WNHNN, CDR2 SYGVQD (reference sequence). The CDR3 is 16 amino acids. V shed 2 bases, J shed 7 bases, and the junction held 6 bases outside the gene matches. This clone has a handful of counts. TCRdb's table, derived via immunoSEQ multiplex PCR, lists solely in-frame clones and lacks some. The sample comprises more than 90,000 clones, 70% to 90% of which are singletons, and around 18% rests with the top ten. The clonotype originates from a woman in her fifties or sixties with COVID-19, enrolled during active disease. The V gene is TRBV10-1, the J gene TRBJ1-3; TRBD1 aligns across 12 bases. The sample comprised peripheral blood. The CDR3 DNA reads TGCGCCAGCAGTGAGAATTCCGGGACAGGGGGCAACACCATATATTTT. It translates to CASSENSGTGGNTIYF.